This entry lists 12 T cell receptor beta chains sequenced from one sample in a study of OX40 agonist ivuxolimab in advanced cancers. The repertoire was sequenced with immunoSEQ multiplex PCR; TCRdb's copy has only in-frame clones and lacks some. The sample lists fewer than 95,000 clones; approximately 90% were seen once. Sequences were derived from CD4+ or CD8+ T cells sorted from blood, sampled in a trial of the OX40 agonist ivuxolimab. Receptors were obtained from an adult with an advanced solid tumor such as melanoma, head and neck, liver or kidney cancer.

A few counts support this clone. The V gene is TRBV7-9, the J gene TRBJ2-7; 10 positions agree with TRBD1. Germline V lookup: CDR1 SEHNR, CDR2 FQNEAQ (reference sequence). V was pared by 3 bases and J by 6 bases, with 2 bases of the junction left unmatched. The CDR3 is made up of 13 amino acids. The CDR3 nucleotides are TGTGCCAGCAGCTTGACAGGGGGCGGCGAGCAGTACTTC. Protein product: CASSLTGGGEQYF.

This chain uses TRBV7-8 with TRBJ1-6; unclear D gene. Trimming stripped 5 bases from V and 3 bases from J, with 17 bases between. Germline V gives CDR1 SGHVS, CDR2 FQNEAQ. The CDR3 covers 17 residues. CDR3 loop: CASSITGSGYYNSPLHF. The CDR3 region has the DNA TGTGCCAGCAGCATAACCGGGAGTGGGTACTATAATTCACCCCTCCACTTT.

The J gene is TRBJ2-1, the V gene TRBV4-2, with 8 positions matching TRBD1. The ends lost 4 bases at V and 9 bases at J; junction bases unmatched: 8. The CDR3 loop spans 14 amino acids. Germline lookup yields CDR1 LGHNA and CDR2 YNFKEQ. CDR3 amino acids: CASSPTPGTGEQFF. CDR3 bases: TGTGCCAGCAGCCCAACCCCTGGGACAGGTGAGCAGTTCTTC.

The V call is TRBV19, the J call TRBJ1-5; no definite D call. CDR1 and CDR2 (germline): LNHDA, SQIVND (reference sequence). Trimming pared 1 base from V and 4 bases from J, leaving 11 bases between. The CDR3 sequence is 15 residues long. In DNA, the CDR3 is TGTGCCAGTAGTATAGCCTTGCAGCATAATCAGCCCCAGCATTTT. This codes for CASSIALQHNQPQHF.

The chain is built from TRBV6-5 and TRBJ2-5; 8 nucleotides align to TRBD1. J lost 11 bases, V lost 7 bases, and 9 bases had no gene match. Germline CDR1 MNHEY, CDR2 SVGAGI. The CDR3 contains 12 residues. In nucleotides, the CDR3 is TGTGCCAGCATCGCCTCCAGGGGGCCACAGTACTTC. Its protein is CASIASRGPQYF.

This clone occurred a few times. The V call is TRBV2, the J call TRBJ1-3; D remains unclear. The CDR3 runs to 13 residues. CDR1 and CDR2 from the germline V gene are SNHLY and FYNNEI. V was trimmed by 4 bases and J by 0 bases, leaving 4 bases between them. CDR3 DNA: TGTGCCAGCAGTGCAGACTCTGGAAACACCATATATTTT. It translates to CASSADSGNTIYF.

The CDR3 DNA sequence: TGTGCCAGCAGCTCCTCGGGGCTAGCGGGAGGTAACGAGCAGTACTTC. It specifies CASSSSGLAGGNEQYF. This sequence joins TRBV7-2 and TRBJ2-7, with TRBD2 identical over 11 bases. Trimming at V came to 4 bases and at J to 5 bases, leaving 10 bases not matched to a gene. Germline lookup yields CDR1 SGHTA and CDR2 FQGNSA. This CDR3 comprises 16 residues.

This chain uses TRBV30 with TRBJ1-2; 7 bases fit TRBD1. Germline V gives CDR1 GTSNPN, CDR2 SVGIG (reference sequence). The junction had 8 bases not matched to a gene; V was cut back by 0 bases and J by 1 base. The CDR3 is 16 amino acids. CDR3 protein: CAWSVDRDRINYGYTF. The CDR3 DNA is TGTGCCTGGAGTGTAGACAGGGATCGCATTAACTATGGCTACACCTTC.

This chain joins TRBV9 and TRBJ1-1; possible D gene TRBD1, 6 bases. The germline V and J ends were trimmed by 1 base and 1 base, with 11 bases remaining between them. The CDR3 totals 15 residues. Germline V gene data show CDR1 as SGDLS and CDR2 as YYNGEE. The CDR3 region has the DNA TGTGCCAGCAGCGTAAGCAGGGGTGCGAACACTGAAGCTTTCTTT. Translated, it gives CASSVSRGANTEAFF.

The chain combines TRBV7-6 with TRBJ2-3; 15 bases are a match to TRBD2. The CDR3 is made up of 20 amino acids. The V gene's germline CDR1 is SGHVS and CDR2 FNYEAQ. V gave up 1 base and J gave up 1 base; unmatched junction bases: 9. CDR3 sequence: CASSLGGPGLAGGGTDTQYF. The CDR3 bases are TGTGCCAGCAGCTTAGGGGGCCCGGGACTAGCGGGAGGTGGCACAGATACGCAGTATTTT.

With regard to this clone: The sample carries other DNA sequences with the same CDR3. The chain couples TRBV5-4 to TRBJ1-1, with D possibly matching TRBD1 (6 bases). The V end was cut by 2 bases, the J end by 2 bases, with 7 bases between. The CDR3 loop spans 13 amino acids. Germline loops: CDR1 SGHNT, CDR2 YYREEE (reference sequence). CDR3 coding DNA: TGTGCCAGCAGCTTCGGGACAAACACTGAAGCTTTCTTT. Encoded protein: CASSFGTNTEAFF. The full variable domain, completed using reference TRBV5-4 and TRBJ1-1, is ETGVTQSPTHLIKTRGQQVTLRCSSQSGHNTVSWYQQALGQGPQFIFQYYREEENGRGNFPPRFSGLQFPNYSSELNVNALELDDSALYLCASSFGTNTEAFFGQGTRLTVV.

The CDR3 bases are TGTGCCAGCAGTGAAGCTCTGGCAGCAAACACCGGGGAGCTGTTTTTT. Translation gives CASSEALAANTGELFF. The rearrangement uses TRBV6-1 and TRBJ2-2; no clear D. The V end was cut by 0 bases, the J end by 2 bases, with 10 bases between. Germline values: CDR1 MNHNS, CDR2 SASEGT. The CDR3 has 16 residues.